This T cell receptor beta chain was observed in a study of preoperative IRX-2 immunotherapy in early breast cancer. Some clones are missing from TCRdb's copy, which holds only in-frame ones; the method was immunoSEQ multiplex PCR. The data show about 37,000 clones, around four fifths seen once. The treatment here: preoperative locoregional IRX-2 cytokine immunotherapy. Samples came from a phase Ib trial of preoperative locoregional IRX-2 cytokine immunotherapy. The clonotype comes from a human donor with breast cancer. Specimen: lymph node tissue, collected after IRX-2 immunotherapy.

The CDR3 DNA follows: TGTGCCAGCAGTTCCAAATCCGGGCTTAACACTGAAGCTTTCTTT. It encodes CASSSKSGLNTEAFF. The chain has TRBV11-3 and TRBJ1-1; D gene ambiguous. Trimming took 6 bases from V and 2 from J, leaving 16 bases between them. The CDR3 totals 15 residues. Germline V gene lookup returns CDR1 SGHNT and CDR2 YENEEA.